The 26 T cell receptor beta chains reported below all come from one sample, sequenced in a study of vaccination effects on CD4 cells after COVID-19. Generated by immunoSEQ multiplex PCR, the TCRdb table keeps only in-frame clones and is missing some. Counted here are around 32,000 clones, roughly two thirds occurring once; the ten biggest clones make up 12%. Antigens for these TCRs are unknown. Sequencing in the ViraFEST assay came after antigen-specific CD4+ T cells had been expanded with viral peptide pools, which were used to stimulate PBMC. The culture ran for about 10 days, and then CD4+ T cells were isolated. Vaccine administered to participants consisted of two doses of either BNT162b2 or mRNA-1273. The sample here was CD4+ T cells from PBMCs cultured with HCoV-229E spike peptides, taken after COVID-19 vaccination. Receptor source: a human donor who received a COVID-19 vaccine.

In its sample, this clone was seen a few times. The J gene is TRBJ1-1, the V gene TRBV12-3 or TRBV12-4; D not resolved. The CDR3 runs to 13 residues. V was shortened by 2 bases and J by 3 bases, with 7 bases between the two germline ends. CDR3 DNA sequence: TGTGCCAGCAGTTTAATGGAGGACACTGAAGCTTTCTTT. Translation: CASSLMEDTEAFF.

This clone was recorded once. This chain links TRBV5-1 with TRBJ1-5; D not resolved. Trimming pared 0 bases from V and 9 bases from J, leaving 16 bases between. CDR3 size: 15 residues. Germline lookup yields CDR1 SGHRS and CDR2 YFSETQ. In DNA form, the CDR3 reads TGCGCCAGCAGCTTGGGTGCCGCGGGGTCAGGGCCCCAGCATTTT. Amino acids: CASSLGAAGSGPQHF.

This clone was seen more than once but under ten times. This chain links TRBV27 with TRBJ2-2; no firm D call. Germline-derived CDR1 and CDR2 are MNHEY and SMNVEV (reference sequence). The CDR3 has 12 amino acids. V gave up 6 bases and J gave up 5 bases, with 7 bases separating them. CDR3 loop: CASSSLTGELFF. CDR3 DNA: TGTGCCAGCAGCTCTCTAACCGGGGAGCTGTTTTTT.

About this clone itself: At one boundary the junction diverges from the germline segment, which might be a read error. The gene calls are TRBV7-9 and TRBJ1-2; 9 bases agree with TRBD1. Germline V gives CDR1 SEHNR, CDR2 FQNEAQ (reference sequence). The CDR3 consists of 15 residues. This CDR3 is CASSLAGGQGRPTHF. CDR3 DNA sequence: TGTGCCAGCAGCTTAGCGGGCGGACAGGGGAGACCAACCCACTTC. The full variable domain, in which reference TRBV7-9 and TRBJ1-2 provide the parts outside the CDR3, is DTGVSQNPRHKITKRGQNVTFRCDPISEHNRLYWYRQTLGQGPEFLTYFQNEAQLEKSRLLSDRFSAERPKGSFSTLEIQRTEQGDSAMYLCASSLAGGQGRPTHFGSGTRLTVV.

The chain is built from TRBV5-1 and TRBJ2-7; D is undetermined. Germline V gene sequence: CDR1 SGHRS, CDR2 YFSETQ. The CDR3 runs 14 residues. The V and J ends lost 8 bases and 3 bases respectively, with 18 bases between them. CDR3 region: CASRPWADLYEQYF. In DNA form, the CDR3 reads TGCGCCAGTAGGCCCTGGGCAGACCTCTACGAGCAGTACTTC.

This chain joins TRBV5-1 and TRBJ2-5, with D perhaps matching TRBD2 (5 bases). CDR3 length: 12 amino acids. Deletions cut 6 bases from V and 2 bases from J, with 8 bases between. CDR1 is SGHRS and CDR2 is YFSETQ in the germline V gene. CDR3 nucleotides: TGCGCCAGCAAAGCGGAACAAGAGACCCAGTACTTC. This codes for CASKAEQETQYF.

There are a few counts of this clone. V is TRBV18 and J is TRBJ1-2, with TRBD1 matching 9 bases. With 2 bases clipped from V and 8 bases from J, the junction kept 6 bases outside the gene matches. The CDR3 loop spans 14 amino acids. Per germline, CDR1 KGHSH and CDR2 LQKENI. DNA for the CDR3: TGTGCCAGCTCACCAGAACAGGGGGCTTCGGGCTACACCTTC. Encoded protein: CASSPEQGASGYTF.

The rearrangement joins TRBV6-5 to TRBJ1-5, with 7 bases aligning to TRBD1. Per the germline V gene, CDR1 is MNHEY and CDR2 is SVGAGI. Germline trimming cut 8 bases from V and 3 bases from J; bases unmatched to any gene: 4. The CDR3 has 13 amino acids. CDR3 sequence (DNA): TGTGCCAGCCGGGACAGATACAATCAGCCCCAGCATTTT. It is translated as CASRDRYNQPQHF.

The chain carries TRBV9 and TRBJ1-6; 8 nucleotides line up with TRBD1. CDR3 length equals 15 residues. The junction had 8 bases not matched to a gene; V was cut back by 6 bases and J by 6 bases. Germline-derived CDR1 and CDR2 are SGDLS and YYNGEE. This CDR3 is CASNRGISLNSPLHF. The CDR3 nucleotides read TGTGCCAGCAACAGGGGGATCAGCCTTAATTCACCCCTCCACTTT.

The count of this clone is one. The chain is built from TRBV3-1 (or the pseudogene TRBV3-2) and TRBJ1-6; D remains ambiguous. Trimming pared 2 bases from V and 9 bases from J, leaving 8 bases between. Germline CDR1 LGHDT, CDR2 YNNKEL (reference sequence). The CDR3 has 13 residues. The CDR3 DNA sequence: TGTGCCAGCAGCCAAATGGGGTCTTCACCCCTCCACTTT. Protein product: CASSQMGSSPLHF.

The gene calls are TRBV7-9 and TRBJ2-1; 14 nucleotides agree with TRBD2. The V segment lost 4 bases and the J segment 10 bases; nucleotides outside the gene matches: 6. Germline values: CDR1 SEHNR, CDR2 FQNEAQ (reference sequence). This CDR3 is 15 amino acids long. CDR3: CASSSQTSGRAEQFF. The DNA of the CDR3 is TGTGCCAGCAGCTCCCAGACTAGCGGGAGGGCGGAGCAGTTCTTC.

The chain uses TRBV14 and TRBJ2-2, with 10 bases fitting TRBD2. Germline lookup yields CDR1 SGHDN and CDR2 FVKESK. This CDR3 is built from 15 residues. The junction had 5 bases not matched to a gene; V was cut back by 10 bases and J by 0 bases. In DNA form, the CDR3 reads TGTGCCACGAGACTAGCGGGCTCGAACACCGGGGAGCTGTTTTTT. Its protein is CATRLAGSNTGELFF.

This clone has a handful of counts. The gene calls are TRBV6-4 and TRBJ2-3; D unresolved. The germline gives CDR1 MRHNA, CDR2 SNTAGT. Trimming pared 2 bases from V and 0 bases from J, leaving 3 bases between. This CDR3 has 13 amino acids. The CDR3 loop is CASSDGSTDTQYF. CDR3 nucleotide sequence: TGTGCCAGCAGTGACGGGAGCACAGATACGCAGTATTTT.

This clone turned up a few times. The V gene is TRBV7-9, the J gene TRBJ1-4; D ambiguous. The V end lost 1 base, the J end lost 4 bases, and 7 bases lay between the germline ends. There are 14 residues in the CDR3. The germline gives CDR1 SEHNR, CDR2 FQNEAQ (reference sequence). The CDR3 bases are TGTGCCAGCAGCTTAGAACAGTATAATGAAAAACTGTTTTTT. Its translation is CASSLEQYNEKLFF.

The count of this clone is one. This chain joins TRBV6-8 and TRBJ1-6; 9 positions match TRBD1. Germline V lookup: CDR1 MNHGY, CDR2 SAAAGT. The CDR3 has 16 amino acids. The junction had 10 bases not matched to a gene; V was cut back by 7 bases and J by 6 bases. The CDR3 DNA reads TGTGCCAGCACCAAACGAACAGGGGGCAGTAATTCACCCCTCCACTTT. Its translation is CASTKRTGGSNSPLHF.

This chain links TRBV7-9 with TRBJ1-3; 7 bases are a match to TRBD1. V shed 4 bases, J shed 3 bases, and the junction held 9 bases outside the gene matches. Looked up from germline, CDR1 is SEHNR and CDR2 is FQNEAQ (reference sequence). The CDR3 loop spans 16 amino acids. The CDR3 nucleotides read TGTGCCAGCAGCTCAACCCGACAGGGTTTTGGAAACACCATATATTTT. Protein: CASSSTRQGFGNTIYF. Full variable domain (rest looked up from reference TRBV7-9 and TRBJ1-3): DTGVSQNPRHKITKRGQNVTFRCDPISEHNRLYWYRQTLGQGPEFLTYFQNEAQLEKSRLLSDRFSAERPKGSFSTLEIQRTEQGDSAMYLCASSSTRQGFGNTIYFGEGSWLTVV.

This chain joins TRBV7-9 and TRBJ2-7; D gene unclear. The CDR3 is made up of 14 amino acids. Germline assignment: CDR1 SEHNR and CDR2 FQNEAQ (reference sequence). The germline V and J ends were trimmed by 2 bases and 0 bases, with 8 bases remaining between them. The CDR3 DNA sequence: TGTGCCAGCAGCTTAATAGGGCTCTCCTACGAGCAGTACTTC. It yields the protein CASSLIGLSYEQYF.

The V call is TRBV15, the J call TRBJ1-5; D uncertain. V lost 1 base and J lost 1, with 5 bases in between. The CDR3 loop spans 14 amino acids. The germline V gene has CDR1 LNHNV and CDR2 YYDKDF (reference sequence). CDR3 protein: CATSRVRSNQPQHF. The CDR3 bases are TGTGCCACCAGCAGAGTCAGAAGCAATCAGCCCCAGCATTTT.

This sequence joins TRBV4-2 and TRBJ2-1; TRBD2 agrees at 12 bases. Germline loops: CDR1 LGHNA, CDR2 YNFKEQ. The CDR3 totals 18 residues. V was clipped by 1 base and J by 5 bases; unmatched bases: 9. The CDR3 loop reads CASSQGLAGGPRNNEQFF. The CDR3 nucleotides are TGTGCCAGCAGCCAAGGCCTAGCGGGAGGGCCCCGGAACAATGAGCAGTTCTTC.

This sequence joins TRBV2 and TRBJ2-5, with 11 bases aligning to TRBD2. Per germline, CDR1 SNHLY and CDR2 FYNNEI. The CDR3 loop spans 15 amino acids. The ends lost 6 bases at V and 2 bases at J; junction bases unmatched: 5. The CDR3 region has the DNA TGTGCCAGCAGCAAAAGGACTAGCGGGCAAGAGACCCAGTACTTC. Its translation: CASSKRTSGQETQYF.

The gene calls are TRBV18 and TRBJ2-1; 10 nucleotides match TRBD2. After removal of 3 bases from V and 10 bases from J, the junction contained 6 bases not matched to a gene. The CDR3 is made up of 14 amino acids. Per germline, CDR1 KGHSH and CDR2 LQKENI. The CDR3 here is CASSPASGSREQFF. CDR3 nucleotide sequence: TGTGCCAGCTCACCTGCTAGCGGGAGTAGGGAGCAGTTCTTC. The full variable domain, completed using reference TRBV18 and TRBJ2-1, is NAGVMQNPRHLVRRRGQEARLRCSPMKGHSHVYWYRQLPEEGLKFMVYLQKENIIDESGMPKERFSAEFPKEGPSILRIQQVVRGDSAAYFCASSPASGSREQFFGPGTRLTVL.

In its sample, this clone was seen a few times. The chain recombines TRBV5-1 with TRBJ1-1; D call uncertain. The V end was cut by 0 bases, the J end by 5 bases, with 11 bases between. The CDR3 is made up of 14 amino acids. Per the germline V gene, CDR1 is SGHRS and CDR2 is YFSETQ. As DNA, the CDR3 is TGCGCCAGCAGCTTGGAGACGGGTAATACTGAAGCTTTCTTT. Translation gives CASSLETGNTEAFF.

The chain employs TRBV10-3 and TRBJ1-5; D unclear. Trimming took off 4 bases at V and 4 bases at J, with 5 bases between the two ends. In germline, CDR1 is ENHRY, CDR2 SYGVKD. This CDR3 is 12 amino acids long. CDR3 residues: CAISVNNQPQHF. CDR3 sequence (DNA): TGTGCCATCAGTGTGAATAATCAGCCCCAGCATTTT.

The chain recombines TRBV19 with TRBJ1-5, with D hard to call. The CDR3 sequence is 15 residues long. Germline V lookup: CDR1 LNHDA, CDR2 SQIVND (reference sequence). V was cut by 1 base and J by 2 bases, with 9 bases left in between. CDR3 amino acids: CASSIARGRNQPQHF. The CDR3 DNA sequence: TGTGCCAGTAGTATAGCCCGTGGACGCAATCAGCCCCAGCATTTT.

This clone was seen more than once but under ten times. V gene TRBV5-4 combines with J gene TRBJ2-1, with D unclear. Germline CDR1 SGHNT, CDR2 YYREEE (reference sequence). The CDR3 loop spans 14 amino acids. Trimming removed 4 bases at V and 3 bases at J, with 11 bases between. The CDR3 region is CASSPAPLYNEQFF. The CDR3 nucleotides read TGTGCCAGCAGCCCTGCCCCGCTCTACAATGAGCAGTTCTTC.

The chain is built from TRBV9 and TRBJ2-3; unclear D gene. Germline V lookup: CDR1 SGDLS, CDR2 YYNGEE. V was cut by 0 bases and J by 3 bases, with 11 bases left in between. This CDR3 region has 15 residues. The CDR3 loop reads CASSVGLGITDTQYF. CDR3 sequence (DNA): TGTGCCAGCAGCGTAGGACTGGGAATTACAGATACGCAGTATTTT.